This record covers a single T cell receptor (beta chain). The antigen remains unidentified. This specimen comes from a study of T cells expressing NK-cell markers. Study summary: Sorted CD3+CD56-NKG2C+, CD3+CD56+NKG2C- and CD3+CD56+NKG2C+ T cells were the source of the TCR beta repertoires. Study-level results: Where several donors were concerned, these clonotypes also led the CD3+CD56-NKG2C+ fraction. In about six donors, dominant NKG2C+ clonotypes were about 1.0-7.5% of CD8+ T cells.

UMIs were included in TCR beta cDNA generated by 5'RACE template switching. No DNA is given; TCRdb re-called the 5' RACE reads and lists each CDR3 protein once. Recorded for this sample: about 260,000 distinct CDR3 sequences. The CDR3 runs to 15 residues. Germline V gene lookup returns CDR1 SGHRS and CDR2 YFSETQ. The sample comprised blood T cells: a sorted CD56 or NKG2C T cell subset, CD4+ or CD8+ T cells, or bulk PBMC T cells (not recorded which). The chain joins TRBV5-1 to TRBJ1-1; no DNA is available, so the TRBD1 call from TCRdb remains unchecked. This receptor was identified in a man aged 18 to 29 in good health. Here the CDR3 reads CASSVLTGTNTEAFF.